This entry concerns a single TCR beta chain. The germline CDR1 and CDR2 sequences are MNHEY and SVGEGT. This CDR3 has 15 residues. The sample belongs to a study of monozygotic twins with inflammatory bowel disease. TCRdb re-called the 5' RACE reads; one entry per CDR3 protein, DNA not given. Its table records some 210,000 distinct CDR3 sequences. This clonotype originated in a human donor with ulcerative colitis or Crohn's disease, or a healthy co-twin of an affected twin (not recorded which). This chain connects TRBV6-2 or TRBV6-3 to TRBJ1-4. The sequencing sample was made of blood. Here the CDR3 reads CASRLDGTTNEKLFF.